Described below is a single T cell receptor beta chain sequence and its context. Relative to the germline gene, one junction end is altered; a read error may explain this. This specimen comes from a study of CD8 T cells in ankylosing spondylitis. MiXCR was run by TCRdb on the 5' RACE reads, yielding one entry per CDR3 protein. The sample has 250,000 to 300,000 distinct CDR3 sequences; about 18% are singletons. This CDR3 comprises 16 residues. Per the germline V gene, CDR1 is LGHNA and CDR2 is YSLEER. This TCR came from a male donor with ankylosing spondylitis or in good health (not recorded which). This chain uses TRBV4-3 with TRBJ2-7, with D possibly TRBD2 on 7 matching bases. Material for sequencing was blood, either unsorted or a sorted T cell fraction (not recorded which). Written as DNA, the CDR3 is TGCGCCAGCAGCCAAGATAGGGGGGAGCGGGACTACGAGCGGTACTTC. It codes for CASSQDRGERDYERYF.